The 23 T cell receptor beta chains listed next were all sequenced from one sample in a study of T-cell reconstitution after alpha-beta-depleted transplantation in children. It was with unique molecular identifiers that the TCRbeta library was prepared. MiXCR, applied by TCRdb to the PCR reads, yields one record per CDR3 protein. The sample yields around 700,000 distinct CDR3 sequences, about an eighth seen once. The sequencing here drew on PBMCs, taken before TCRalphabeta/CD19-depleted stem cell transplant. The receptor source for this set is a girl aged 2 to 9 with congenital amegakaryocytic thrombocytopenia, due to receive a stem cell transplant.

This clonotype has a count of ten or more. V usage is TRBV5-1 and J usage is TRBJ2-1; D gene unclear. The CDR3 spans 14 residues. Germline CDR1 reads SGHRS; CDR2 reads YFSETQ. Between the trimmed V and J ends, which lost 0 bases and 8 bases, there was a span of 12 bases. This chain's CDR3 is CASSLVLSDDEQFF. CDR3 DNA: TGCGCCAGCAGCTTGGTTCTCTCCGACGATGAGCAGTTCTTC.

In its sample, this clonotype was seen many times. The chain links TRBV10-3 to TRBJ2-2, with TRBD1 matching over 10 bases. The CDR3 runs 14 residues. The trim removed 8 bases at V and 3 bases at J, leaving 3 bases unmatched. Germline V gene data show CDR1 as ENHRY and CDR2 as SYGVKD. CDR3 in amino acids: CAIGGTGDTGELFF. Written as DNA, the CDR3 is TGTGCCATCGGCGGGACAGGGGACACCGGGGAGCTGTTTTTT.

The chain uses TRBV30 and TRBJ1-2; TRBD1 matches 7 bases. CDR1 is GTSNPN, CDR2 SVGIG, per germline (reference sequence). V shed 7 bases and J 0 bases; nucleotides not matched to a gene: 5. The CDR3 consists of 13 residues. The CDR3 loop is CASLGGSNYGYTF. Written as DNA, the CDR3 is TGTGCCTCCCTAGGGGGCTCTAACTATGGCTACACCTTC.

This rearrangement joins TRBV4-2 to TRBJ2-1; 10 positions match TRBD2. This CDR3 comprises 16 residues. Germline V gene lookup returns CDR1 LGHNA and CDR2 YNFKEQ. Trimming cost V 3 bases and J 0 bases; bases outside gene matches: 2. The CDR3, as DNA: TGTGCCAGCAGCCATCCTAGCGGGAGCTCCTACAATGAGCAGTTCTTC. Amino acids: CASSHPSGSSYNEQFF.

The chain links TRBV29-1 to TRBJ2-1; 10 bases fit TRBD2. The CDR3 is 14 residues long. V dropped 5 bases and J dropped 9; count of bases not matched to a gene: 10. Germline assignment: CDR1 SQVTM and CDR2 ANQGSEA. Written as DNA, the CDR3 is TGCAGCGTTTCAATGACTAGCGGGCCCCGTGAGCAGTTCTTC. Amino acid sequence: CSVSMTSGPREQFF.

This clonotype was seen many times. The V and J genes are TRBV20-1 and TRBJ2-7, with 7 bases matching TRBD2. V gave up 0 bases and J gave up 3 bases; unmatched junction bases: 2. Germline values: CDR1 DFQATT, CDR2 SNEGSKA (reference sequence). This CDR3 has 13 amino acids. In nucleotides, the CDR3 is TGCAGTGCTAGAGAGGGGGGGGACTACGAGCAGTACTTC. It translates to CSAREGGDYEQYF.

This clonotype appeared many times. This rearrangement joins TRBV12-3 or TRBV12-4 to TRBJ1-5; unclear D gene. The V gene lost 6 bases and the J gene lost 5 bases, with 17 bases spanning the gap. The CDR3 covers 15 residues. Here the CDR3 DNA reads TGTGCCAGCAGCGCCTGGGGAGTTCGGGATCAGCCCCAGCATTTT. Protein sequence: CASSAWGVRDQPQHF.

The gene calls are TRBV14 and TRBJ1-2; no reliable D call. From germline, CDR1 is SGHDN and CDR2 FVKESK. This CDR3 spans 14 amino acids. The ends were cut back, 2 bases at V and 2 bases at J, with 9 bases in the middle. The CDR3 sequence is CASSQSTGNYGYTF. The CDR3 region has the DNA TGTGCCAGCAGCCAAAGTACGGGGAACTATGGCTACACCTTC.

This clonotype showed up many times. This chain joins TRBV20-1 and TRBJ2-1; 9 positions agree with TRBD2. Germline V CDR1 and CDR2: DFQATT, SNEGSKA (reference sequence). The CDR3 is 14 amino acids. V was clipped by 5 bases and J by 4 bases; unmatched bases: 6. CDR3 region: CSARGRVLYNEQFF. CDR3 DNA: TGCAGTGCTCGCGGGAGGGTCCTTTACAATGAGCAGTTCTTC.

The rearrangement uses TRBV5-8 and TRBJ2-7; 9 bases agree with TRBD1. The CDR3 has 14 residues. V trimming: 4 bases; J trimming: 0 bases; junction bases outside the gene matches: 2. Per the germline V gene, CDR1 is SGHTS and CDR2 is YDEGEE. CDR3 loop: CASSGTGNSYEQYF. The CDR3 DNA reads TGTGCCAGCAGCGGGACAGGGAACTCCTACGAGCAGTACTTC.

The chain recombines TRBV5-1 with TRBJ2-7; 7 nucleotides line up with TRBD2. V trimming: 0 bases; J trimming: 3 bases; junction bases outside the gene matches: 9. The length of the CDR3 is 16 residues. Looked up from germline, CDR1 is SGHRS and CDR2 is YFSETQ. The CDR3 loop reads CASSLEGGRPFYEQYF. As DNA, the CDR3 is TGCGCCAGCAGCTTGGAGGGAGGGAGACCTTTCTACGAGCAGTACTTC.

There are a few counts of this clonotype. This chain uses TRBV30 with TRBJ2-7; D might be TRBD2 (6 bases). The CDR3 runs to 14 residues. Germline assignment: CDR1 GTSNPN and CDR2 SVGIG (reference sequence). V lost 0 bases, J lost 6 bases, and 15 bases lay in between. The CDR3 here is CAWSVKGGFGEQYF. CDR3 DNA: TGTGCCTGGAGTGTAAAGGGAGGCTTCGGCGAGCAGTACTTC.

As for this clonotype: A read error may be the cause here, since a much bigger clone is one base away. This rearrangement joins TRBV12-3 or TRBV12-4 to TRBJ2-1; possibly TRBD1 or TRBD2 for D (6 bases each). The CDR3 sequence is 15 residues long. CDR3 loop: CASGTGAPSYDEQFF. The CDR3 DNA reads as TGTGCCAGCGGTACGGGGGCTCCGTCCTACGATGAGCAGTTCTTC.

This clonotype was detected only a few times. CDR3 sequence reads: CASSYEGLAGVRHEQFF. For the CDR3, the DNA is TGTGCCAGCAGTTACGAGGGACTAGCGGGAGTTAGGCATGAGCAGTTCTTC. The V gene is TRBV6-5, the J gene TRBJ2-1, with TRBD2 identical over 14 bases. The CDR3 is made up of 17 amino acids. J was trimmed by 8 bases and V by 2 bases; bases with no gene match: 8. CDR1 is MNHEY and CDR2 is SVGAGI in the germline V gene.

This clonotype appeared many times. V is TRBV20-1 and J is TRBJ2-1; unclear D gene. The CDR3 runs 15 residues. Germline V gene data show CDR1 as DFQATT and CDR2 as SNEGSKA (reference sequence). V was cut by 7 bases and J by 0 bases, with 16 bases left in between. The CDR3 nucleotides read TGCAGTGGATCATGGGCCCCTCGCTCCTACAATGAGCAGTTCTTC. This translates into CSGSWAPRSYNEQFF.

Ten or more counts support this clonotype. The rearrangement joins TRBV20-1 to TRBJ2-3, with a tentative D call TRBD2 (7 bases). Germline CDR1 is DFQATT and CDR2 is SNEGSKA (reference sequence). The germline V and J ends were trimmed by 1 base and 0 bases, with 14 bases remaining between them. This CDR3 contains 16 residues. CDR3 in DNA: TGCAGTGCTAGAGGCGTCGAGGGGGGGAGCACAGATACGCAGTATTTT. Translating gives CSARGVEGGSTDTQYF.

This clonotype was detected a few times. The CDR3: CASSSTSASSYNEQFF. The CDR3 nucleotides read TGTGCCAGCAGCTCGACTAGCGCTAGCTCCTACAATGAGCAGTTCTTC. V usage is TRBV11-2 and J usage is TRBJ2-1, with 8 bases fitting TRBD2. Trimming at V came to 4 bases and at J to 0 bases, leaving 5 bases not matched to a gene. The germline gives CDR1 SGHAT, CDR2 FQNNGV. This CDR3 region has 16 residues.

This clonotype was counted many times. The chain is built from TRBV27 and TRBJ1-1; possibly TRBD1 for D (5 bases). The CDR3 consists of 15 residues. Germline CDR1 reads MNHEY; CDR2 reads SMNVEV (reference sequence). The ends were cut back, 1 base at V and 10 bases at J, with 19 bases in the middle. The CDR3 spells CASSLFSGISGSAFF. The CDR3, as DNA: TGTGCCAGCAGTTTATTTTCAGGGATCTCAGGGTCAGCTTTCTTT.

This clonotype was observed many times. V is TRBV7-8 and J is TRBJ1-5, with a weak D call TRBD1 (5 bases). V lost 5 bases to trimming and J lost 1 base, with 18 bases between them. CDR1 SGHVS and CDR2 FQNEAQ come from the germline V gene. This CDR3 has 17 amino acids. The CDR3 nucleotides are TGTGCCAGCAGCAGAGCAGGACATACTTTCAGCAATCAGCCCCAGCATTTT. Residues: CASSRAGHTFSNQPQHF.

The gene calls are TRBV5-1 and TRBJ2-5; D gene ambiguous. The CDR3 contains 14 residues. Germline assignment: CDR1 SGHRS and CDR2 YFSETQ. The germline V and J ends were trimmed by 7 bases and 4 bases, with 17 bases remaining between them. In DNA form, the CDR3 reads TGCGCCAGCGGCACGGGCTCAGAAGGAGAGACCCAGTACTTC. Its translation: CASGTGSEGETQYF.

This clonotype was observed at least ten times. DNA for the CDR3: TGCAGTGCTCACCATAGGGGGGGAGCATTATCCTACGAGCAGTACTTC. This gives the protein CSAHHRGGALSYEQYF. The chain employs TRBV20-1 and TRBJ2-7; D is possibly TRBD2 (7 bases). V was cut by 5 bases and J by 1 base, with 21 bases left in between. This CDR3 has 16 amino acids. Germline CDR1 reads DFQATT; CDR2 reads SNEGSKA (reference sequence).

This clonotype was counted many times. The chain carries TRBV5-1 and TRBJ2-1; no reliable D call. CDR1 and CDR2 from the germline V gene are SGHRS and YFSETQ. This CDR3 is built from 16 residues. V was pared by 0 bases and J by 5 bases, with 15 bases between. CDR3 nucleotide sequence: TGCGCCAGCAGCTTGGTGGGCTACCCCAATGACAATGAGCAGTTCTTC. Translation gives CASSLVGYPNDNEQFF.

This clonotype was recorded a few times. V gene TRBV5-1 combines with J gene TRBJ2-5, with 10 bases fitting TRBD2. The CDR3 is 15 residues long. J gave up 2 bases and V 2 bases, and 3 bases lay outside the gene matches. Germline V gene data show CDR1 as SGHRS and CDR2 as YFSETQ. CDR3 sequence reads: CASSLLAGYQETQYF. CDR3 nucleotide sequence: TGCGCCAGCAGCTTACTAGCGGGATATCAAGAGACCCAGTACTTC. Complete variable domain (other parts from reference TRBV5-1 and TRBJ2-5): KAGVTQTPRYLIKTRGQQVTLSCSPISGHRSVSWYQQTPGQGLQFLFEYFSETQRNKGNFPGRFSGRQFSNSRSEMNVSTLELGDSALYLCASSLLAGYQETQYFGPGTRLLVL.